Below, one T cell receptor beta chain is given with its context. The sample is drawn from a study of blood T cell repertoires in COVID-19. Assay: immunoSEQ multiplex PCR; the TCRdb copy retains only in-frame clones and omits some. The sample lists 350,000 to 450,000 clones, over 85% occurring once. The CDR3 has 13 residues. Germline V gene lookup returns CDR1 MNHEY and CDR2 SVGAGI. V lost 1 base and J 5 bases, leaving 8 bases between the germline ends. The clonotype originates from a woman in her 30s who had recovered from COVID-19. The chain recombines TRBV6-5 with TRBJ1-1; D call uncertain. Sample: PBMCs or T cells enriched from blood (not recorded which). Written as DNA, the CDR3 is TGTGCCAGCAGTTACTTCGGAGGAACTGAAGCTTTCTTT. Encoded protein: CASSYFGGTEAFF.